This is a list of T cell receptor beta chains from one sample in a study of blood T cell repertoires in COVID-19. Clones were read by immunoSEQ multiplex PCR, and TCRdb kept only the in-frame ones, dropping some. The sample contains about 110,000 clones, 60% to 85% of which appear only once. Sequenced: peripheral blood. These receptors were taken from a man in his sixties or seventies with acute or convalescent COVID-19. Both conserved end residues are part of each CDR3. D genes are given only for firm matches. Clone size is shown for a subset of rows, as once, few, many or a class of expanded clone.

TRBD1	TRBV19	TRBJ1-2	few	TGTGCCAGTAGTATCCCGGGACAGGGGAACTATGGCTACACCTTC	CASSIPGQGNYGYTF
-	TRBV19	TRBJ2-2	few	TGTGCCAGTAGTGATCAGTACGACACCGGGGAGCTGTTTTTT	CASSDQYDTGELFF
TRBD2	TRBV5-6	TRBJ2-7	-	TGTGCCAGCAGCTTGACTAGCGGAGTTGTTCCCTACGAGCAGTACTTC	CASSLTSGVVPYEQYF
-	TRBV2	TRBJ1-5	-	TGTGCCAGCAATACAGGTTTAGGTCAGCCCCAGCATTTT	CASNTGLGQPQHF
TRBD1	TRBV15	TRBJ1-1	-	TGTGCCACCAGCGAATCGTCGAGGGGGCCCACTGAAGCTTTCTTT	CATSESSRGPTEAFF
TRBD1	TRBV27	TRBJ1-6	-	TGTGCCAGCAGTGCAGGGGGCGAAAGTTCACCCCTCCACTTT	CASSAGGESSPLHF
TRBD2	TRBV3-1/TRBV3-2	TRBJ2-3	-	TGTGCCAGCCGGCTAGCGGGGGGGCCAGATACGCAGTATTTT	CASRLAGGPDTQYF
-	TRBV19	TRBJ1-2	-	TGTGCCAGTACTGGAACGGACACCTATGGCTACACCTTC	CASTGTDTYGYTF
-	TRBV2	TRBJ1-2	few	TGTGCCAGCAGTGAAGTGGTAGCTGGCTACACCTTC	CASSEVVAGYTF
-	TRBV5-6	TRBJ1-2	-	TGTGCCAGCAGCTTGGACCGCGCGGGCTATGGCTACACCTTC	CASSLDRAGYGYTF
TRBD1	TRBV20-1	TRBJ2-7	-	TGCAGTGCTAGTAAGGGGGCCCTGGAGTCCTACGAGCAGTACTTC	CSASKGALESYEQYF
TRBD2	TRBV9	TRBJ2-1	-	TGTGCCAGCAGCGTTGCGAATCTAGCGGGGGGGCCAGATGAGCAGTTCTTC	CASSVANLAGGPDEQFF
-	TRBV10-1	TRBJ2-3	-	TGCGCCAGCAGTGATCCCGCCGGGGGCACAGATACGCAGTATTTT	CASSDPAGGTDTQYF
TRBD2	TRBV6-6	TRBJ2-1	-	TGTGCCAGCAGTCTATCGGGACTAGCGACTTCCTACAATGAGCAGTTCTTC	CASSLSGLATSYNEQFF
-	TRBV6-5	TRBJ1-2	-	TGTGCCAGCAGTTACGGGGGAGGGTATAGTGGCTACACCTTC	CASSYGGGYSGYTF
-	TRBV19	TRBJ1-3	-	TGTGCCAGTCGACGGCGGCACTCTGGAAACACCATATATTTT	CASRRRHSGNTIYF
-	TRBV6-6	TRBJ1-4	once	TGTGCCACTCGGGAGGGGCCCTTAGAAAAACTGTTTTTT	CATREGPLEKLFF
-	TRBV6-5	TRBJ1-6	-	TGTGCCAGCACAGGGACTCAAACCTCACCCCTCCACTTT	CASTGTQTSPLHF
TRBD1	TRBV19	TRBJ1-1	-	TGTGCCAGTAGTATCCCACCCGGACAGGGGGCCACTGAAGCTTTCTTT	CASSIPPGQGATEAFF
TRBD1	TRBV6-5	TRBJ1-1	-	TGTGCCAGCAGTTTGGGACAGGGGGCGGGAAACACTGAAGCTTTCTTT	CASSLGQGAGNTEAFF